The 29 T cell receptor beta chains in this list originate from one sample, sequenced in a study of CD8 T cells in Susac syndrome. With random hexamers, 0.5 to 1 ug RNA was reverse transcribed. TCRdb re-analysed the immunoSEQ multiplex PCR reads in MiXCR, keeping a single row per CDR3 protein. The table shows about 83,000 distinct CDR3 sequences, with roughly 96% occurring only once. The sequenced sample consisted of CD8+ T cells from PBMCs. These receptors all stem from a human donor with Susac syndrome.

The chain employs TRBV25-1 and TRBJ1-2; 9 nucleotides line up with TRBD1. Trimming at V came to 1 base and at J to 7 bases, leaving 13 bases not matched to a gene. The CDR3 has 17 residues. Germline assignment: CDR1 MGHDK and CDR2 SYGVNS. This CDR3 reads CASSEWREDRGRVGYTF. Here the CDR3 DNA reads TGTGCCAGCAGTGAATGGCGGGAGGACAGGGGACGTGTTGGCTACACCTTC.

The chain is built from TRBV6-2 or TRBV6-3 and TRBJ2-1; possible D gene TRBD1, 6 bases. Germline V gene data show CDR1 as MNHEY and CDR2 as SVGEGT. This CDR3 has 14 residues. V was pared by 2 bases and J by 3 bases, with 8 bases between. The CDR3 DNA reads as TGTGCCAGCAGTTACACACAGGGCTACAATGAGCAGTTCTTC. Protein: CASSYTQGYNEQFF.

The rearrangement uses TRBV7-9 and TRBJ2-7; no reliable D call. V was cut by 7 bases and J by 3 bases, with 10 bases left in between. The CDR3 is 12 residues long. Germline CDR1 reads SEHNR; CDR2 reads FQNEAQ (reference sequence). CDR3 DNA sequence: TGTGCCAGCACCCCGGGCGGCTACGAGCAGTACTTC. This translates into CASTPGGYEQYF.

The CDR3 spells CASNLQGVDTIYF. The CDR3, as DNA: TGTGCCAGCAATCTACAGGGCGTGGACACCATATATTTT. The chain uses TRBV21-1 and TRBJ1-3; the table calls TRBD1, which could not be checked here. TRBV21-1 is a recognized pseudogene. The CDR3 consists of 13 residues.

CDR3: CSVVSGSDEQYV. For the CDR3, the DNA is TGCAGCGTTGTATCGGGGTCGGACGAGCAGTACGTC. The chain joins TRBV29-1 to TRBJ2-7; maybe TRBD2 (5 bases). The germline CDR1 and CDR2 sequences are SQVTM and ANQGSEA. V was cut by 4 bases and J by 5 bases, with 12 bases left in between. CDR3 size: 12 residues.

This rearrangement joins TRBV7-9 to TRBJ2-6; no firm D call. CDR3 length: 14 residues. Germline V gene sequence: CDR1 SEHNR, CDR2 FQNEAQ (reference sequence). The V end was cut by 10 bases, the J end by 1 base, with 11 bases between. CDR3 DNA: TGTGCCACCCCGTCCCCGTCTGGGGCCAACGTCCTGACTTTC. This sequence encodes CATPSPSGANVLTF.

The gene calls are TRBV15 and TRBJ2-3, with 8 bases aligning to TRBD1. V trimming: 1 base; J trimming: 5 bases; junction bases outside the gene matches: 5. CDR3 length: 15 amino acids. Germline CDR1 LNHNV, CDR2 YYDKDF (reference sequence). Here the CDR3 reads CATSRGQGARDTQYF. In DNA, the CDR3 is TGTGCCACCAGCAGAGGTCAGGGGGCACGAGATACGCAGTATTTT.

The chain couples TRBV28 to TRBJ2-7; 9 nucleotides match TRBD2. The germline V gene has CDR1 MDHEN and CDR2 SYDVKM. Trimming cost V 2 bases and J 2 bases; bases outside gene matches: 7. The CDR3 is 16 amino acids. CDR3: CASSLLAGKVTYEQYF. The CDR3 nucleotides are TGTGCCAGCAGTTTACTAGCGGGAAAGGTCACCTACGAGCAGTACTTC. Full variable domain (outside the CDR3, taken from reference TRBV28 and TRBJ2-7): DVKVTQSSRYLVKRTGEKVFLECVQDMDHENMFWYRQDPGLGLRLIYFSYDVKMKEKGDIPEGYSVSREKKERFSLILESASTNQTSMYLCASSLLAGKVTYEQYFGPGTRLTVT.

The chain is built from TRBV30 and TRBJ1-4, with D possibly matching TRBD1 (6 bases). Between the trimmed V and J ends, which lost 1 base and 0 bases, there was a span of 9 bases. Germline V CDR1 and CDR2: GTSNPN, SVGIG (reference sequence). CDR3 length: 15 amino acids. CDR3 residues: CAWSGDTATNEKLFF. For the CDR3, the DNA is TGTGCCTGGAGTGGGGACACAGCAACTAATGAAAAACTGTTTTTT.

The chain couples TRBV13 to TRBJ1-2; 8 nucleotides align to TRBD1. The CDR3 is 13 residues long. The V segment lost 4 bases and the J segment 7 bases; nucleotides outside the gene matches: 5. Germline CDR1 PRHDT, CDR2 FYEKMQ (reference sequence). As DNA, the CDR3 is TGTGCCAGCAGCTCCGGACAGGGACGTGGCTACACCTTC. Amino acid sequence: CASSSGQGRGYTF.

V and J are TRBV18 and TRBJ1-4; 8 bases agree with TRBD1. V lost 0 bases, J lost 7 bases, and 4 bases stayed unmatched. CDR1 KGHSH and CDR2 LQKENI come from the germline V gene. This CDR3 is built from 15 residues. CDR3 amino acids: CASSPPGQVSEKLFF. In DNA, the CDR3 is TGTGCCAGCTCACCACCGGGACAGGTCAGTGAAAAACTGTTTTTT.

This clonotype was seen a single time. The chain carries TRBV20-1 and TRBJ2-3, with D possibly being TRBD2 (6 bases). This CDR3 region has 12 residues. Trimming shortened V by 3 bases and J by 4 bases, and 8 bases separated the two germline ends. Per germline, CDR1 DFQATT and CDR2 SNEGSKA (reference sequence). CDR3 bases: TGCAGTGCTAGCGGGAGAGCAGATACGCAGTATTTT. Translated, it gives CSASGRADTQYF.

The chain links TRBV12-3 or TRBV12-4 to TRBJ2-1; D gene ambiguous. Trimming removed 4 bases from V and 3 bases from J, with 10 bases in between. The CDR3 covers 14 residues. As DNA, the CDR3 is TGTGCCAGCAGTTCGGCCGGAAACTACAATGAGCAGTTCTTC. Its translation is CASSSAGNYNEQFF.

The J gene is TRBJ2-1, the V gene TRBV6-2 or TRBV6-3, with D possibly being TRBD1 or TRBD2 (6 bases each). Germline-derived CDR1 and CDR2 are MNHEY and SVGEGT. The CDR3 is 14 residues long. Trimming cost V 2 bases and J 12 bases, with 17 bases left between them. The DNA of the CDR3 is TGTGCCAGCAGTTACCTGTGGGGGGCCTACGTGCAGTTCTTC. It encodes CASSYLWGAYVQFF.

The chain couples TRBV20-1 to TRBJ1-6, with D perhaps matching TRBD1 (5 bases). The V and J ends lost 3 bases and 9 bases respectively, with 15 bases between them. Germline V CDR1 and CDR2: DFQATT, SNEGSKA (reference sequence). The CDR3 consists of 14 residues. The CDR3 DNA follows: TGCAGTGCTAGTATCCGGGGGAAGGGTTCACCCCTCCACTTT. Translated, it gives CSASIRGKGSPLHF.

The chain couples TRBV19 to TRBJ2-1; TRBD2 matches 11 bases. Germline-derived CDR1 and CDR2 are LNHDA and SQIVND (reference sequence). The trim removed 8 bases at V and 5 bases at J, leaving 11 bases unmatched. The CDR3 spans 16 residues. The CDR3 bases are TGTGCCAGTTCTCCGTGGGGGGGACTAGCGGACAATGAGCAGTTCTTC. This gives the protein CASSPWGGLADNEQFF.

The chain carries TRBV27 and TRBJ2-1; 8 nucleotides match TRBD1. The CDR3 is 14 residues long. V lost 8 bases, J lost 12 bases, and 15 bases stayed unmatched. The germline V gene has CDR1 MNHEY and CDR2 SMNVEV (reference sequence). Here the CDR3 reads CASQDGTGFKRQFF. In DNA, the CDR3 is TGTGCCAGCCAAGACGGGACAGGCTTCAAAAGGCAGTTCTTC.

This chain joins TRBV3-1 and TRBJ2-1; possibly TRBD1 for D (5 bases). The CDR3 contains 15 residues. The V end was cut by 0 bases, the J end by 2 bases, with 8 bases between. Per the germline V gene, CDR1 is LGHDT and CDR2 is YNNKEL (reference sequence). CDR3 region: CASSQEQGTYNEQFF. As DNA, the CDR3 is TGTGCCAGCAGCCAAGAGCAGGGAACCTACAATGAGCAGTTCTTC.

This clonotype was seen a single time. The chain is built from TRBV14 and TRBJ1-1; D gene uncertain. Germline V gene sequence: CDR1 SGHDN, CDR2 FVKESK. V was pared by 0 bases and J by 9 bases, with 11 bases between. This CDR3 comprises 13 residues. CDR3 sequence: CASSQERETQAFF. For the CDR3, the DNA is TGTGCCAGCAGCCAAGAACGGGAGACTCAAGCTTTCTTT.

This rearrangement joins TRBV3-1 to TRBJ2-5; 10 bases fit TRBD2. Unmatched junction bases numbered 5, after V lost 3 bases and J lost 1 base. Germline assignment: CDR1 LGHDT and CDR2 YNNKEL (reference sequence). CDR3 length: 16 amino acids. Written as DNA, the CDR3 is TGTGCCAGCAGCCATCTCCTAGCGGGGGCCCAAGAGACCCAGTACTTC. The encoded protein is CASSHLLAGAQETQYF.

The chain carries TRBV6-1 and TRBJ2-5; no definite D call. CDR1 MNHNS and CDR2 SASEGT come from the germline V gene. This CDR3 spans 13 amino acids. V was clipped by 2 bases and J by 2 bases, with 6 bases between them. This CDR3 is CASSEPNQETQYF. In DNA form, the CDR3 reads TGTGCCAGCAGTGAACCAAATCAAGAGACCCAGTACTTC.

This sequence joins TRBV28 and TRBJ1-1; tentative D call: TRBD1 (5 bases). Germline V gene lookup returns CDR1 MDHEN and CDR2 SYDVKM. The V end was cut by 5 bases, the J end by 3 bases, with 7 bases between. The CDR3 has 12 amino acids. The CDR3 spells CASSPGHTEAFF. CDR3 nucleotide sequence: TGTGCCAGCAGTCCGGGGCACACTGAAGCTTTCTTT.

The chain uses TRBV20-1 and TRBJ2-5; D is uncertain. Trimming took off 4 bases at V and 3 bases at J, with 21 bases between the two ends. The CDR3 loop spans 16 amino acids. Germline CDR1 DFQATT, CDR2 SNEGSKA (reference sequence). CDR3 DNA sequence: TGCAGTGCTATGGATTGGGGTCGGACCGGCAAAGAGACCCAGTACTTC. It translates to CSAMDWGRTGKETQYF.

This chain joins TRBV29-1 and TRBJ2-7, with 8 bases identical to TRBD2. The CDR3 is 13 residues long. Germline V CDR1 and CDR2: SQVTM, ANQGSEA. The junction had 6 bases not matched to a gene; V was cut back by 7 bases and J by 1 base. CDR3 coding DNA: TGCAGCGCACGCGGGGGGCCTTCCTACGAGCAGTACTTC. Protein: CSARGGPSYEQYF.

This sequence joins TRBV20-1 and TRBJ2-7; D perhaps matches TRBD1 (5 bases). This CDR3 contains 15 residues. With 0 bases removed from V and 5 bases from J, the gap between germline ends came to 17 bases. CDR1 is DFQATT, CDR2 SNEGSKA, per germline (reference sequence). CDR3 region: CSARDTSGRVDEQYV. CDR3 sequence (DNA): TGCAGTGCTAGAGATACGAGTGGCAGGGTGGACGAGCAGTACGTC.

The J gene is TRBJ2-5, the V gene TRBV7-9; D unclear. Germline V CDR1 and CDR2: SEHNR, FQNEAQ (reference sequence). CDR3 length: 14 amino acids. Trimming pared 4 bases from V and 5 bases from J, leaving 14 bases between. CDR3 protein: CASSSKSSVETQYF. The CDR3 bases are TGTGCCAGCAGCTCGAAATCCAGTGTGGAGACCCAGTACTTC.

This chain connects TRBV30 to TRBJ2-7; 9 bases are shared with TRBD1. The CDR3 loop spans 18 amino acids. The V gene end was trimmed by 2 bases and the J gene end by 4 bases; junction bases not matched to a gene: 18. Looked up from germline, CDR1 is GTSNPN and CDR2 is SVGIG (reference sequence). CDR3 bases: TGTGCCTGGAGTCTAGATGTGTACGCGGGACAGGGTAAATACGAGCAGTACTTC. This gives the protein CAWSLDVYAGQGKYEQYF.

The chain uses TRBV20-1 and TRBJ1-1; D is possibly TRBD1 (5 bases). The germline V gene encodes CDR1 DFQATT and CDR2 SNEGSKA (reference sequence). The CDR3 spans 14 residues. V lost 3 bases to trimming and J lost 5 bases, with 16 bases between them. CDR3 bases: TGCAGTGCTAGGCCGGGGGGGAGGGATACTGAAGCTTTCTTT. Residues: CSARPGGRDTEAFF.

The chain links TRBV20-1 to TRBJ2-1, with 13 positions matching TRBD2. Germline V gene sequence: CDR1 DFQATT, CDR2 SNEGSKA (reference sequence). The CDR3 length is 17 residues. Trimming cost V 4 bases and J 1 base; bases outside gene matches: 7. The CDR3, as DNA: TGCAGTGCTACGGGGACTAGCGGGACCCCATCCTACAATGAGCAGTTCTTC. Translating gives CSATGTSGTPSYNEQFF.